These T cell receptor beta chains were read from a single sample in a study of response to subunit inactivated influenza vaccine. One entry per CDR3 protein, called by TCRdb with MiXCR from the RT-PCR reads. The repertoire consists of approximately 200,000 distinct CDR3 sequences, with around 14% occurring once and the leading ten covering about 28%. The sequencing here drew on CD8+ T cells sorted from PBMCs, taken about 5 days after vaccination. The receptor set was obtained from a man in his fifties who received an inactivated influenza vaccine. CDR3s include the opening cysteine and the closing phenylalanine or tryptophan. Fields, in order: V gene, J gene, CDR3 length, CDR3 protein.

V: TRBV2; J: TRBJ2-2; length: 16; CDR3: CASRREGGSGTGELFF
V: TRBV28; J: TRBJ2-7; length: 14; CDR3: CASSLTSTADEQYF
V: TRBV20-1; J: TRBJ2-7; length: 15; CDR3: CSASRPSGRLDEQYF
V: TRBV7-9; J: TRBJ1-1; length: 13; CDR3: CASSGQARGEAFF
V: TRBV3-1; J: TRBJ1-4; length: 13; CDR3: CASSHLGEVLLFF
V: TRBV5-1; J: TRBJ2-7; length: 17; CDR3: CASSYASSGRATYEQYF
V: TRBV30; J: TRBJ2-7; length: 14; CDR3: CAWSEIQDNDEQYF
V: TRBV27; J: TRBJ2-7; length: 12; CDR3: CASSPGLVEQYF
V: TRBV20-1; J: TRBJ1-2; length: 13; CDR3: CSARAGTQYGYTF
V: TRBV4-3; J: TRBJ1-2; length: 13; CDR3: CASSQGEDYGYTF
V: TRBV7-8; J: TRBJ1-5; length: 15; CDR3: CASSPDAPWNQPQHF
V: TRBV11-2; J: TRBJ2-2; length: 15; CDR3: CASSRLAGSSGELFF
V: TRBV4-3; J: TRBJ1-2; length: 13; CDR3: CASSQDGYYGYTF
V: TRBV28; J: TRBJ1-6; length: 17; CDR3: CASRGLAGSSYNSPLHF
V: TRBV29-1; J: TRBJ1-1; length: 13; CDR3: CSGTTGLNTEAFF
V: TRBV12-3/TRBV12-4; J: TRBJ2-2; length: 17; CDR3: CASSLGPGLAGKGELFF
V: TRBV7-8; J: TRBJ2-5; length: 12; CDR3: CASRDREETQYF
V: TRBV18; J: TRBJ2-7; length: 13; CDR3: CASSLPGYYEQYF
V: TRBV5-6; J: TRBJ2-7; length: 14; CDR3: CASSLVQGLYEQYF
V: TRBV20-1; J: TRBJ2-7; length: 14; CDR3: CSAGSGTSGLEQYF
V: TRBV4-3; J: TRBJ2-7; length: 14; CDR3: CASSQDQGHREQYF
V: TRBV7-9; J: TRBJ2-1; length: 15; CDR3: CASSSRESSYNEQFF
V: TRBV11-2; J: TRBJ2-2; length: 10; CDR3: CASSLGELFF
V: TRBV27; J: TRBJ2-1; length: 15; CDR3: CASSVGTGGYNEQFF
V: TRBV12-3/TRBV12-4; J: TRBJ2-3; length: 15; CDR3: CASSSVAASTDTQYF
V: TRBV7-9; J: TRBJ1-1; length: 12; CDR3: CASSSTGPGAFF
V: TRBV7-8; J: TRBJ2-2; length: 13; CDR3: CASTLEGSGELFF
V: TRBV4-1; J: TRBJ2-7; length: 15; CDR3: CASSQDSANPYEQYF
V: TRBV28; J: TRBJ1-1; length: 13; CDR3: CARKGRVGTEAFF
V: TRBV20-1; J: TRBJ2-3; length: 13; CDR3: CSAGTVSTDTQYF
V: TRBV12-3/TRBV12-4; J: TRBJ1-1; length: 13; CDR3: CASSLVGRGGAFF
V: TRBV27; J: TRBJ1-1; length: 15; CDR3: CASSLSRTGVTEAFF
V: TRBV2; J: TRBJ2-7; length: 14; CDR3: CASRSGTAAYEQYF
V: TRBV28; J: TRBJ2-7; length: 15; CDR3: CASSPPTARSYEQYF
V: TRBV12-3/TRBV12-4; J: TRBJ2-3; length: 14; CDR3: CASRHGQDTDTQYF
V: TRBV12-3/TRBV12-4; J: TRBJ2-5; length: 17; CDR3: CASSDPPGLAGEETQYF
V: TRBV27; J: TRBJ2-1; length: 16; CDR3: CASSSIGQGIYSEQFF
V: TRBV4-3; J: TRBJ2-1; length: 13; CDR3: CASSREVDNEQFF
V: TRBV27; J: TRBJ2-7; length: 14; CDR3: CASSSATSGNEQYF
V: TRBV11-3; J: TRBJ2-3; length: 22; CDR3: CASSLVFGYGLHQLNGTDTQYF
V: TRBV4-1; J: TRBJ1-1; length: 12; CDR3: CASSHTGTEAFF
V: TRBV4-3; J: TRBJ2-1; length: 18; CDR3: CASSLRYLVGGLYNEQFF
V: TRBV6-6; J: TRBJ2-1; length: 13; CDR3: CASSYSLSDEQFF
V: TRBV5-6; J: TRBJ2-7; length: 14; CDR3: CASSFDRGPYEQYF
V: TRBV15; J: TRBJ2-1; length: 12; CDR3: CATSILAGEQFF
V: TRBV28; J: TRBJ2-7; length: 14; CDR3: CASKGRTGFNEQYF
V: TRBV25-1; J: TRBJ2-5; length: 15; CDR3: CASSTHRTGQETQYF
V: TRBV28; J: TRBJ2-3; length: 20; CDR3: CASSLIVSSGKATSTDTQYF
V: TRBV6-4; J: TRBJ2-3; length: 14; CDR3: CASSDGGATDTQYF
V: TRBV12-3/TRBV12-4; J: TRBJ2-7; length: 12; CDR3: CASSGPAGEQYF